This is a list of T cell receptor beta chains from one sample in a study of response to subunit inactivated influenza vaccine. TCRdb processed the RT-PCR reads anew with MiXCR; each CDR3 protein has one entry. The data contain approximately 530,000 distinct CDR3 sequences, less than 7.5% of them singletons. The specimen comprised PBMCs from blood, sampled roughly 24 months after vaccination. Receptors were obtained from a man between 50 and 69 years old who received an inactivated influenza vaccine. The CDR3 runs from the conserved cysteine through the conserved F or W. A D gene is named only where the DNA matches it firmly. The size field is filled for only some rows; it gives once, few, many or a size class.

clone_size j_call v_call d_call cdr3_length cdr3_aa cdr3_nt
few TRBJ2-3 TRBV12-3/TRBV12-4 TRBD1 17 CASTRIGQGAVADTQYF TGTGCCAGCACTAGGATCGGACAGGGGGCTGTGGCAGATACGCAGTATTTT
many TRBJ2-6 TRBV29-1 . 14 CSVAYTSGANVLTF TGCAGCGTTGCGTATACCTCTGGGGCCAACGTCCTGACTTTC
few TRBJ2-3 TRBV6-1 . 15 CASSPSGTRTDTQYF TGTGCCAGCAGCCCTTCCGGAACCCGCACAGATACGCAGTATTTT
many TRBJ1-1 TRBV12-3/TRBV12-4 TRBD1 14 CASRQGAGWTEAFF TGTGCCAGCAGACAGGGGGCTGGGTGGACTGAAGCTTTCTTT
few TRBJ2-7 TRBV10-3 . 15 CAISDPLLGAYEQYF TGTGCCATCAGTGACCCTCTTCTCGGTGCCTACGAGCAGTACTTC
few TRBJ2-7 TRBV29-1 . 13 CSVERGGNDEQYF TGCAGCGTTGAACGTGGAGGTAACGACGAGCAGTACTTC
few TRBJ2-3 TRBV13 TRBD1 16 CASSPFGTGSTDTQYF TGTGCCAGCAGCCCGTTTGGGACAGGGAGCACAGATACGCAGTATTTT
many TRBJ2-7 TRBV6-1 TRBD2 16 CASRQGTSGTAYEQYF TGTGCCAGCCGACAGGGGACTAGCGGGACCGCCTACGAGCAGTACTTC
. TRBJ2-6 TRBV6-1 TRBD1 16 CASRGQGAVGANVLTF TGTGCCAGCAGGGGACAGGGGGCGGTAGGGGCCAACGTCCTGACTTTC
. TRBJ1-2 TRBV11-2 . 12 CASSPSPGGYTF TGTGCCAGCAGCCCAAGCCCGGGGGGCTACACCTTC
. TRBJ1-1 TRBV28 . 13 CASSNGLNTEAFF TGTGCCAGCAGTAACGGTCTTAACACTGAAGCTTTCTTT
many TRBJ2-5 TRBV27 . 17 CASSFLPLQGHQETQYF TGTGCCAGCAGTTTTCTCCCTCTACAGGGACACCAAGAGACCCAGTACTTC
many TRBJ2-7 TRBV29-1 TRBD1 15 CSVEESGTGTYEQYF TGCAGCGTTGAGGAGTCCGGGACAGGGACTTACGAGCAGTACTTC
. TRBJ2-1 TRBV12-3/TRBV12-4 TRBD2 16 CASRDLAGEPYNEQFF TGTGCCAGCAGGGACCTAGCGGGAGAGCCCTACAATGAGCAGTTCTTC
. TRBJ2-1 TRBV4-3 . 17 CASSQDWNGQFYNEQFF TGCGCCAGCAGCCAAGACTGGAACGGGCAGTTCTACAATGAGCAGTTCTTC
few TRBJ2-2 TRBV4-1 . 15 CASSQVQGWTGELFF TGCGCCAGCAGCCAAGTGCAGGGTTGGACCGGGGAGCTGTTTTTT
few TRBJ1-2 TRBV11-2 . 14 CASSPDQANYGYTF TGTGCCAGCAGCCCGGACCAAGCTAACTATGGCTACACCTTC
few TRBJ2-5 TRBV5-1 TRBD2 13 CASSPSGEETQYF TGCGCCAGCAGCCCGAGCGGGGAAGAGACCCAGTACTTC
. TRBJ2-3 TRBV20-1 . 15 CSALVGSGGPDTQYF TGCAGTGCCTTGGTGGGATCCGGCGGCCCAGATACGCAGTATTTT
. TRBJ2-1 TRBV4-3 . 14 CASSNGGAHNEQFF TGCGCCAGCAGCAACGGAGGGGCTCACAATGAGCAGTTCTTC
few TRBJ2-3 TRBV3-1 . 16 CASSQDRLAKADTQYF TGTGCCAGCAGCCAAGATCGCCTAGCGAAGGCAGATACGCAGTATTTT
few TRBJ2-3 TRBV5-6 . 15 CASSLGLRRTDTQYF TGTGCCAGCAGCTTGGGGCTCCGGCGGACAGATACGCAGTATTTT
many TRBJ1-5 TRBV20-1 . 14 CSARSGYGNQPQHF TGCAGTGCTAGAAGCGGGTACGGCAATCAGCCCCAGCATTTT
few TRBJ2-7 TRBV6-1 . 13 CASRSSELYEQYF TGTGCCAGCAGGTCATCAGAACTCTACGAGCAGTACTTC
. TRBJ2-3 TRBV10-3 . 16 CAISEEWESGTDTQYF TGTGCCATCAGTGAGGAGTGGGAGAGTGGCACAGATACGCAGTATTTT
few TRBJ1-2 TRBV6-5 . 13 CASSWPRAYGYTF TGTGCCAGCAGTTGGCCCCGGGCCTATGGCTACACCTTC